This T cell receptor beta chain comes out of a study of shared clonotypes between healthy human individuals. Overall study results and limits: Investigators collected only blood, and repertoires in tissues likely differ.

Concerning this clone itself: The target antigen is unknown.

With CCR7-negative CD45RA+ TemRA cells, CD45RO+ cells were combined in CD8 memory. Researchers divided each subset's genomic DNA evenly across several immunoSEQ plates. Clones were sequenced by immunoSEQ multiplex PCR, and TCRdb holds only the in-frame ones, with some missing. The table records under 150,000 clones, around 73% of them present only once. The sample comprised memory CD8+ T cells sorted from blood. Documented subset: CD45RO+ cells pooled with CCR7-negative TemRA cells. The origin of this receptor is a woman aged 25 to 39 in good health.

CDR3 DNA sequence: TGTGCCAGCAGCCAAGTTCTGTGGCGGACCTTCCACTATGGCTACACCTTC. Its protein is CASSQVLWRTFHYGYTF. The chain has TRBV14 and TRBJ1-2; D is unclear. The CDR3 runs to 17 residues. The V and J ends lost 1 base and 3 bases respectively, with 18 bases between them. CDR1 and CDR2 (germline): SGHDN, FVKESK.